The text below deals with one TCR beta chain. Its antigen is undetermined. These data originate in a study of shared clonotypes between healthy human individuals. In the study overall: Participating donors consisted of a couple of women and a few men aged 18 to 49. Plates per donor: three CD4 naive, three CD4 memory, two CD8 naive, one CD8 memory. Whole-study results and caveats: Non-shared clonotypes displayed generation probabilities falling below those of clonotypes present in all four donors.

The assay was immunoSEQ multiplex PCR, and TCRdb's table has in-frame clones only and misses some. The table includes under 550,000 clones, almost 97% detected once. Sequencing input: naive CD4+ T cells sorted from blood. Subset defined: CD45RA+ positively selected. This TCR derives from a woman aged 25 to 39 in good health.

CDR3 in DNA: TGTGCCAGCAGTCGCGGGAGTGGGGTCACAGATACGCAGTATTTT. Translation gives CASSRGSGVTDTQYF. The rearrangement uses TRBV6-5 and TRBJ2-3; TRBD2 agrees at 7 bases. J gave up 2 bases and V 5 bases, and 7 bases lay outside the gene matches. Germline V gives CDR1 MNHEY, CDR2 SVGAGI. The CDR3 is 15 residues long.